Shown below are 28 T cell receptor beta chains from a single sample sequenced in a study of T cell repertoires in cytomegalovirus infection. A single record per CDR3 protein comes from TCRdb applying MiXCR to the reads. The repertoire includes some 100,000 distinct CDR3 sequences, roughly a quarter of them detected once, and about two fifths sits in the top ten. Material: CD8+ T cells from PBMCs. These receptors all stem from a human donor in good health (CMV status not recorded). Some clones in this sample may be carry-over from other donors' samples.

The V call is TRBV20-1, the J call TRBJ2-1; weak D call: TRBD1 (5 bases). The CDR3 has 14 amino acids. Trimming left V 0 bases short and J 8 bases short, with 14 bases between. The germline gives CDR1 DFQATT, CDR2 SNEGSKA (reference sequence). The CDR3 loop is CSARDQGVIHEQFF. CDR3 nucleotides: TGCAGTGCTAGAGATCAGGGCGTCATCCATGAGCAGTTCTTC.

This clonotype showed up just once. The rearrangement links TRBV6-8 to TRBJ1-6; perhaps TRBD1 as D (5 bases). Trimming shortened V by 0 bases and J by 5 bases, and 11 bases separated the two germline ends. The CDR3 loop spans 16 amino acids. Germline CDR1 is MNHGY and CDR2 is SAAAGT. CDR3 protein: CASSYSKQANNSPLHF. Written as DNA, the CDR3 is TGTGCCAGCAGTTACTCGAAACAGGCGAATAATTCACCCCTCCACTTT.

The chain recombines TRBV28 with TRBJ1-2; D is undetermined. There are 17 residues in the CDR3. Germline assignment: CDR1 MDHEN and CDR2 SYDVKM. The ends were cut back, 7 bases at V and 0 bases at J, with 21 bases in the middle. The CDR3 DNA reads TGTGCCAGCATGCTTCCGGCAGCTAGTAAGACTAACTATGGCTACACCTTC. It codes for CASMLPAASKTNYGYTF.

This sequence joins TRBV28 and TRBJ2-1; 9 nucleotides match TRBD2. Germline V gives CDR1 MDHEN, CDR2 SYDVKM. The CDR3 has 18 residues. Trimming cost V 2 bases and J 8 bases; bases outside gene matches: 16. The CDR3 loop reads CASSLGEVAGGALDEQFF. CDR3 DNA sequence: TGTGCCAGCAGTTTAGGGGAGGTGGCGGGGGGGGCTTTAGATGAGCAGTTCTTC.

This clonotype was recorded only once. The chain links TRBV27 to TRBJ1-5, with D unresolved. Germline V gene lookup returns CDR1 MNHEY and CDR2 SMNVEV (reference sequence). The V gene lost 10 bases and the J gene lost 4 bases, with 8 bases spanning the gap. The CDR3 is 11 residues long. CDR3 protein: CATGGNQPQHF. In DNA, the CDR3 is TGTGCCACAGGCGGGAATCAGCCCCAGCATTTT.

A word on this clonotype: The junction departs from the called germline gene at one end, perhaps through a read error. V is TRBV7-4 and J is TRBJ1-2; D is uncertain. Per germline, CDR1 SGHVT and CDR2 SQSDAQ. The CDR3 totals 13 residues. CDR3: CASSVAENYGYTF. The DNA for the CDR3 is TGTGCCAGCAGCGTAGCGGAGAACTATGGCTACACCTTC. Variable domain in full (rest from reference TRBV7-4 and TRBJ1-2): GAGVSQSPRYKVAKRGRDVALRCDSISGHVTLYWYRQTLGQGSEVLTYSQSDAQRDKSGRPSGRFSAERPERSVSTLKIQRTEQGDSAVYLCASSVAENYGYTFGSGTRLTVV.

This clonotype has ten or more counts. This chain links TRBV28 with TRBJ2-3, with TRBD1 matching over 8 bases. Trimming cost V 3 bases and J 3 bases; bases outside gene matches: 8. Germline V CDR1 and CDR2: MDHEN, SYDVKM. This CDR3 comprises 16 residues. The CDR3 region has the DNA TGTGCCAGCAGTTTGGACAGGGTGGGGGAGACAGATACGCAGTATTTT. It codes for CASSLDRVGETDTQYF. Looking up the rest from reference TRBV28 and TRBJ2-3 gives the full variable domain: DVKVTQSSRYLVKRTGEKVFLECVQDMDHENMFWYRQDPGLGLRLIYFSYDVKMKEKGDIPEGYSVSREKKERFSLILESASTNQTSMYLCASSLDRVGETDTQYFGPGTRLTVL.

The rearrangement uses TRBV14 and TRBJ1-1; TRBD1 matches at 10 bases. Unmatched junction bases numbered 9, after V lost 4 bases and J lost 10 bases. This CDR3 comprises 14 residues. CDR1 and CDR2 (germline): SGHDN, FVKESK. The CDR3 DNA follows: TGTGCCAGCAGCCCCAGGGACAGGGGTTTAGTAGCTTTCTTT. This translates into CASSPRDRGLVAFF.

This clonotype has ten or more counts. The chain has TRBV7-8 and TRBJ2-1; no firm D call. From germline, CDR1 is SGHVS and CDR2 FQNEAQ. V gave up 4 bases and J gave up 5 bases, with 9 bases separating them. The CDR3 loop spans 13 amino acids. As DNA, the CDR3 is TGTGCCAGCAGCTCCGCTGTAGACAATGAGCAGTTCTTC. Protein sequence: CASSSAVDNEQFF. Combining the CDR3 with reference TRBV7-8 and TRBJ2-1 gives the whole variable domain GAGVSQSPRYKVAKRGQDVALRCDPISGHVSLFWYQQALGQGPEFLTYFQNEAQLDKSGLPSDRFFAERPEGSVSTLKIQRTQQEDSAVYLCASSSAVDNEQFFGPGTRLTVL.

The chain couples TRBV6-2 or TRBV6-3 to TRBJ2-7, with 9 bases fitting TRBD2. The CDR3 consists of 15 residues. The V gene's germline CDR1 is MNHEY and CDR2 SVGEGT. With V trimmed by 4 bases and J by 3 bases, 7 bases remained unmatched. The CDR3 spells CASSSRGGGNYEQYF. For the CDR3, the DNA is TGTGCCAGCAGTTCCCGCGGGGGGGGAAACTACGAGCAGTACTTC.

The chain employs TRBV28 and TRBJ2-1; 12 nucleotides match TRBD2. After removal of 2 bases from V and 7 bases from J, the junction contained 3 bases not matched to a gene. Looked up from germline, CDR1 is MDHEN and CDR2 is SYDVKM. The CDR3 consists of 15 residues. For the CDR3, the DNA is TGTGCCAGCAGTTTAGGGACTAGCGGGCGGAATGAGCAGTTCTTC. Amino acid sequence: CASSLGTSGRNEQFF.

The rearrangement links TRBV30 to TRBJ2-3, with D perhaps given as TRBD1 or TRBD2 (5 bases each). This CDR3 contains 13 residues. In germline, CDR1 is GTSNPN, CDR2 SVGIG (reference sequence). V was pared by 0 bases and J by 5 bases, with 9 bases between. The CDR3 DNA is TGTGCCTGGAGTGTTATGGGGGTAGATACGCAGTATTTT. This gives the protein CAWSVMGVDTQYF.

This chain joins TRBV27 and TRBJ2-1; 10 bases fit TRBD1. CDR1 MNHEY and CDR2 SMNVEV come from the germline V gene (reference sequence). CDR3 length: 16 amino acids. V lost 2 bases, J lost 2 bases, and 3 bases stayed unmatched. CDR3 amino acids: CASSLGGTGAYNEQFF. The DNA of the CDR3 is TGTGCCAGCAGTTTAGGGGGGACAGGGGCCTACAATGAGCAGTTCTTC.

At least ten counts were recorded for this clonotype. This chain uses TRBV29-1 with TRBJ2-2, with unresolved D. This CDR3 contains 17 residues. V gave up 2 bases and J gave up 5 bases, with 21 bases separating them. Germline loops: CDR1 SQVTM, CDR2 ANQGSEA. CDR3 sequence (DNA): TGCAGCGTTGAATTGGTCTCATTCAAAGCCCCGACCGGGGAGCTGTTTTTT. It encodes CSVELVSFKAPTGELFF.

The chain combines TRBV6-1 with TRBJ1-4; no firm D call. The V and J ends lost 7 bases and 6 bases respectively, with 21 bases between them. The CDR3 sequence is 16 residues long. CDR1 and CDR2 from the germline V gene are MNHNS and SASEGT. The CDR3 spells CASTKRRNAQDEKLFF. CDR3 nucleotides: TGTGCCAGCACCAAGAGGCGTAATGCGCAGGATGAAAAACTGTTTTTT.

This clonotype has at least ten counts. The chain combines TRBV20-1 with TRBJ2-1; 10 nucleotides align to TRBD2. Unmatched junction bases numbered 11, after V lost 0 bases and J lost 9 bases. Germline assignment: CDR1 DFQATT and CDR2 SNEGSKA (reference sequence). The CDR3 consists of 16 residues. This CDR3 is CSARDLAGLATSEQFF. CDR3 nucleotide sequence: TGCAGTGCTAGAGATCTAGCGGGACTAGCGACTAGTGAGCAGTTCTTC.

This clonotype was observed many times. The chain uses TRBV7-2 and TRBJ2-1; no firm D call. This CDR3 comprises 13 residues. V was cut by 2 bases and J by 5 bases, with 7 bases left in between. CDR1 and CDR2 from the germline V gene are SGHTA and FQGNSA. The DNA of the CDR3 is TGTGCCAGCAGCTTAATGACTCACAATGAGCAGTTCTTC. Its protein product is CASSLMTHNEQFF.

This clonotype was recorded many times. This sequence joins TRBV7-2 and TRBJ1-6, with D perhaps TRBD1 (5 bases). CDR3 length: 15 residues. Germline loops: CDR1 SGHTA, CDR2 FQGNSA. Trimming stripped 5 bases from V and 7 bases from J, with 15 bases between. The CDR3 spells CASSPTGGGNSPLHF. CDR3 nucleotide sequence: TGTGCCAGCAGCCCAACAGGTGGGGGGAATTCACCCCTCCACTTT.

This clonotype has just a few counts. Its ends do not fully match the called genes, so a read error is possible. The CDR3 protein is CSARVDAGGLTYTQYF. In nucleotides, the CDR3 is TGCAGTGCTAGAGTTGATGCGGGGGGACTCACATATACGCAGTATTTT. The V call is TRBV20-1, the J call TRBJ2-3; 8 nucleotides match TRBD2. Germline V lookup: CDR1 DFQATT, CDR2 SNEGSKA (reference sequence). CDR3 size: 16 residues.

The table lists this clonotype with a count of one. The gene calls are TRBV20-1 and TRBJ1-1; TRBD1 might be the D (5 bases). CDR3 length: 13 amino acids. Looked up from germline, CDR1 is DFQATT and CDR2 is SNEGSKA (reference sequence). Deletions cut 5 bases from V and 0 bases from J, with 10 bases between. The CDR3, as DNA: TGCAGTGCTGGGGACGGGGTGAACACTGAAGCTTTCTTT. It specifies CSAGDGVNTEAFF.

This rearrangement joins TRBV10-3 to TRBJ1-4; D is perhaps TRBD1 (5 bases). V was pared by 2 bases and J by 5 bases, with 9 bases between. Germline CDR1 reads ENHRY; CDR2 reads SYGVKD. The CDR3 is 14 residues long. CDR3 DNA: TGTGCCATCAGTGAGACAGGAGTGAATGAAAAACTGTTTTTT. Encoded protein: CAISETGVNEKLFF.

The chain joins TRBV4-1 to TRBJ2-2, with D uncertain. V dropped 1 base and J dropped 2 bases, with 8 bases sitting between them. The CDR3 loop spans 15 amino acids. CDR1 MGHRA and CDR2 YSYEKL come from the germline V gene. CDR3 amino acids: CASSQGAGNTGELFF. DNA for the CDR3: TGCGCCAGCAGCCAAGGGGCTGGAAACACCGGGGAGCTGTTTTTT.

This clonotype was recorded at least ten times. The chain is built from TRBV11-2 and TRBJ2-3; tentative D call: TRBD2 (5 bases). Germline V gene data show CDR1 as SGHAT and CDR2 as FQNNGV. The ends were cut back, 0 bases at V and 6 bases at J, with 22 bases in the middle. The CDR3 is 18 residues long. DNA for the CDR3: TGTGCCAGCAGCTTAGATCCCCCCGGAGGATCCGGGTTGGATACGCAGTATTTT. Its protein product is CASSLDPPGGSGLDTQYF. Full variable domain (outside the CDR3, taken from reference TRBV11-2 and TRBJ2-3): EAGVAQSPRYKIIEKRQSVAFWCNPISGHATLYWYQQILGQGPKLLIQFQNNGVVDDSQLPKDRFSAERLKGVDSTLKIQPAKLEDSAVYLCASSLDPPGGSGLDTQYFGPGTRLTVL.

The V gene is TRBV12-3 or TRBV12-4, the J gene TRBJ2-7; possibly TRBD1 for D (5 bases). The CDR3 runs 13 residues. Trimming removed 4 bases from V and 2 bases from J, with 9 bases in between. The CDR3 DNA is TGTGCCAGCAGTTACCCAGGGACCTACGAGCAGTACTTC. Translating gives CASSYPGTYEQYF.

This clonotype was seen only a few times. V is TRBV20-1 and J is TRBJ2-7; 7 positions agree with TRBD1. The CDR3 consists of 13 residues. Germline loops: CDR1 DFQATT, CDR2 SNEGSKA (reference sequence). V was clipped by 4 bases and J by 4 bases; unmatched bases: 7. The CDR3 DNA is TGCAGTGCTAAAGGGACAGTAATTTACGAGCAGTACTTC. The encoded protein is CSAKGTVIYEQYF.

The genes are TRBV13 and TRBJ2-5, with D perhaps matching TRBD1 (5 bases). Germline V lookup: CDR1 PRHDT, CDR2 FYEKMQ (reference sequence). The CDR3 runs to 14 residues. V was shortened by 0 bases and J by 6 bases, with 11 bases between the two germline ends. CDR3 residues: CASSLGQGRKTQYF. The CDR3 region has the DNA TGTGCCAGCAGCTTAGGCCAGGGCCGGAAGACCCAGTACTTC.

This clonotype was counted between two and nine times. This sequence joins TRBV7-8 and TRBJ1-5; D unclear. The CDR3 is made up of 15 amino acids. Germline CDR1 reads SGHVS; CDR2 reads FQNEAQ. V was shortened by 0 bases and J by 7 bases, with 13 bases between the two germline ends. The CDR3 coding sequence is TGTGCCAGCAGCTTAGCTGGGATCTCGGGGCAGCCCCAGCATTTT. Its protein product is CASSLAGISGQPQHF.

This clonotype was counted once. The rearrangement links TRBV14 to TRBJ1-2, with D possibly being TRBD1 (5 bases). This CDR3 has 15 residues. Germline CDR1 SGHDN, CDR2 FVKESK. V was pared by 1 base and J by 5 bases, with 14 bases between. CDR3 nucleotide sequence: TGTGCCAGCAGCCAAGTTGATTCAGGGATGTATGGCTACACCTTC. This codes for CASSQVDSGMYGYTF.